This T cell receptor beta chain is from a study of blood T cell repertoires in COVID-19. Sequencing was performed with immunoSEQ multiplex PCR; in TCRdb, only in-frame clones are kept and a portion is missing. The table includes 120,000 to 150,000 clones, around 85% detected once. This CDR3 comprises 16 residues. In germline, CDR1 is LNHDA, CDR2 SQIVND (reference sequence). The V gene lost 0 bases and the J gene lost 1 base, with 12 bases spanning the gap. The sample consisted of peripheral blood. This rearrangement joins TRBV19 to TRBJ1-1, with D possibly TRBD1 on 6 matching bases. The clonotype comes from a woman aged 40-49 years with active or convalescent COVID-19. CDR3 sequence reads: CASSIDHRAKNTEAFF. The DNA for the CDR3 is TGTGCCAGTAGTATAGACCACAGGGCTAAGAACACTGAAGCTTTCTTT. Combining the CDR3 with reference TRBV19 and TRBJ1-1 gives the whole variable domain DGGITQSPKYLFRKEGQNVTLSCEQNLNHDAMYWYRQDPGQGLRLIYYSQIVNDFQKGDIAEGYSVSREKKESFPLTVTSAQKNPTAFYLCASSIDHRAKNTEAFFGQGTRLTVV.